These T cell receptor beta chains were read from a single sample in a study of T cell changes during pregnancy in multiple sclerosis. This table comes from immunoSEQ multiplex PCR, and its TCRdb copy is limited to in-frame clones, with some not included. The sample comprises around 60,000 clones, 88% of which are singletons, and more than 1.5% rests with the top ten. The specimen was peripheral blood, collected in the first trimester of pregnancy. The origin of the receptors is a female donor with multiple sclerosis, enrolled in a pregnancy study. Both conserved end residues are part of each CDR3. The D gene is left open where the match is weak. Only some rows state a clone size, as once, few, many or a class for expanded clones.

>TRBV9|.|TRBJ1-2|.
CASSGVSGGINFGYTF
TGTGCCAGCAGCGGAGTATCTGGCGGAATTAACTTTGGCTACACCTTC
>TRBV9|TRBD1|TRBJ1-2|.
CASSPRGYRGMINYGYTF
TGTGCCAGCAGCCCCCGAGGGTACAGGGGGATGATTAACTATGGCTACACCTTC
>TRBV6-5|TRBD1|TRBJ1-3|.
CASSNPGQGDTIYF
TGTGCCAGCAGTAACCCGGGACAGGGAGACACCATATATTTT
>TRBV9|TRBD2|TRBJ2-1|.
CASSVGLGTSGSGYNEQFF
TGTGCCAGCAGCGTAGGTCTCGGGACTAGCGGGAGTGGTTACAATGAGCAGTTCTTC
>TRBV9|.|TRBJ1-2|.
CASSAKQGLNYGYTF
TGTGCCAGCAGCGCCAAGCAGGGGCTTAACTATGGCTACACCTTC
>TRBV28|TRBD1|TRBJ1-2|.
CASKITGGRSYGYTF
TGTGCCAGTAAAATTACAGGGGGCCGAAGCTATGGCTACACCTTC
>TRBV28|TRBD1|TRBJ1-2|.
CASGTGYGYTF
TGTGCCAGCGGGACAGGCTATGGCTACACCTTC
>TRBV7-2|.|TRBJ1-3|.
CASSLLGQGSGNTIYF
TGTGCCAGCAGCTTGCTAGGGCAGGGCTCGGGAAACACCATATATTTT
>TRBV4-1|TRBD1|TRBJ2-1|.
CASSQGQGVDNEQFF
TGCGCCAGCAGCCAAGGACAGGGGGTCGACAATGAGCAGTTCTTC
>TRBV9|TRBD2|TRBJ2-2|once
CASSVVASGNTGELFF
TGTGCCAGCAGCGTAGTTGCTAGCGGAAACACCGGGGAGCTGTTTTTT
>TRBV5-4|.|TRBJ1-1|.
CASNLGLGGMNTEAFF
TGTGCCAGCAACTTAGGTTTGGGCGGGATGAACACTGAAGCTTTCTTT
>TRBV28|.|TRBJ2-4|.
CASSPQAKNIQYF
TGTGCCAGCAGTCCCCAGGCCAAAAACATTCAGTACTTC
>TRBV10-3|.|TRBJ1-1|few
CAISRGGNTEAFF
TGTGCCATCAGCCGAGGGGGGAACACTGAAGCTTTCTTT
>TRBV30|TRBD1|TRBJ1-2|.
CAWSPGQKSYGYTF
TGTGCCTGGAGCCCGGGACAGAAAAGCTATGGCTACACCTTC
>TRBV5-1|TRBD1|TRBJ2-7|.
CASSFSFGQGVAYEQYF
TGCGCCAGCAGCTTCTCCTTTGGACAGGGGGTAGCCTACGAGCAGTACTTC
>TRBV5-1|.|TRBJ2-1|.
CASSLGAGAAPYNEQFF
TGCGCCAGCAGCCTGGGGGCGGGAGCCGCCCCCTACAATGAGCAGTTCTTC
>TRBV5-1|TRBD2|TRBJ2-3|.
CASSLGLAGQNTQYF
TGCGCCAGCAGCTTGGGACTAGCGGGTCAGAATACGCAGTATTTT
>TRBV5-1|.|TRBJ2-1|.
CASSFGGGNSYNEQFF
TGCGCCAGCAGCTTCGGCGGCGGGAATTCCTACAATGAGCAGTTCTTC
>TRBV5-1|TRBD2|TRBJ2-3|.
CASSLAGTSIADTQYF
TGCGCCAGCAGCCTCGCCGGGACTAGCATCGCAGATACGCAGTATTTT
>TRBV30|.|TRBJ2-7|.
CACQEAAVSYEQYF
TGTGCCTGTCAAGAGGCCGCGGTCTCCTACGAGCAGTACTTC
>TRBV5-4|TRBD2|TRBJ2-2|.
CASSRRRTSGANTGELFF
TGTGCCAGCAGCCGACGAAGGACTAGCGGGGCGAACACCGGGGAGCTGTTTTTT
>TRBV2|.|TRBJ1-4|.
CASSERELRAEGGEKLFF
TGTGCCAGCAGTGAGCGCGAGTTAAGGGCGGAGGGGGGGGAAAAACTGTTTTTT
>TRBV19|TRBD1|TRBJ1-3|.
CASSIVPGQGAGNTIYF
TGTGCCAGTAGTATAGTACCGGGACAGGGTGCTGGAAACACCATATATTTT
>TRBV14|TRBD1|TRBJ1-2|.
CASSQRTGVGGYTF
TGTGCCAGCAGCCAAAGGACAGGGGTCGGCGGCTACACCTTC
>TRBV7-9|.|TRBJ2-7|.
CASSWDTSYEQYF
TGTGCCAGCAGTTGGGACACCTCCTACGAGCAGTACTTC
>TRBV7-6|.|TRBJ1-4|.
CASSLGPTSNEKLFF
TGTGCCAGCAGCTTAGGTCCCACAAGTAATGAAAAACTGTTTTTT
>TRBV6-1|TRBD1|TRBJ1-3|.
CASSWTGAPGNTIYF
TGTGCCAGCAGTTGGACAGGGGCCCCTGGAAACACCATATATTTT
>TRBV4-3|.|TRBJ1-5|once
CASSQDLSNQPQHF
TGCGCCAGCAGCCAAGATCTAAGCAATCAGCCCCAGCATTTT
>TRBV30|.|TRBJ1-3|.
CAWSTPREASGNTIYF
TGTGCCTGGAGCACCCCTAGGGAGGCCTCTGGAAACACCATATATTTT
>TRBV30|.|TRBJ2-7|.
CAWSRSHIGEQYF
TGTGCCTGGAGCCGATCTCACATCGGGGAGCAGTACTTC
>TRBV7-9|.|TRBJ1-3|.
CASSLNRQSSGNTIYF
TGTGCCAGCAGCTTAAACCGACAGAGCTCTGGAAACACCATATATTTT
>TRBV4-1|TRBD2|TRBJ2-5|.
CASSRLAGSQETQYF
TGCGCCAGCAGCCGACTAGCGGGATCCCAAGAGACCCAGTACTTC
>TRBV28|TRBD2|TRBJ2-7|few
CASSLSGGRVHSYEQYF
TGTGCCAGCAGTCTCTCCGGCGGGAGGGTCCACTCCTACGAGCAGTACTTC
>TRBV5-1|.|TRBJ1-1|.
CASSLNSLNTEAFF
TGCGCCAGCAGCTTGAACTCACTGAACACTGAAGCTTTCTTT
>TRBV28|.|TRBJ2-7|.
CASSLLGASYEQYF
TGTGCCAGCAGTTTACTGGGGGCCTCCTACGAGCAGTACTTC
>TRBV10-3|TRBD1|TRBJ1-3|few
CAIQGTGTGNTIYF
TGTGCCATCCAAGGGACAGGGACTGGAAACACCATATATTTT
>TRBV10-3|.|TRBJ2-2|few
CAIRRDLPTGELFF
TGTGCCATCAGACGGGACTTACCCACCGGGGAGCTGTTTTTT